A single T cell receptor (beta chain) is shown here with its context. These data come from a study of blood T cell repertoires in COVID-19. Study at large: Both acute and convalescent COVID-19 samples were obtained from the United States, Italy and Spain.

The method was immunoSEQ multiplex PCR; TCRdb's version includes in-frame clones alone and lacks a portion of them. The table records about 17,000 clones, about 91% of them present only once. This CDR3 region has 15 residues. Germline V gene data show CDR1 as SGHNT and CDR2 as YYREEE (reference sequence). The ends were cut back, 0 bases at V and 7 bases at J, with 16 bases in the middle. The chain couples TRBV5-4 to TRBJ1-2, with unresolved D. Input material: peripheral blood. This TCR was recovered from a man aged 55 to 69 with active COVID-19. CDR3 sequence reads: CASSLGGGKVAGYTF. DNA of the CDR3: TGTGCCAGCAGCTTGGGTGGAGGGAAGGTTGCTGGCTACACCTTC.